These T cell receptor beta chains were read from a single sample in a study of regulatory T cells in long-lasting Graves disease. One entry per CDR3 protein, called by TCRdb with MiXCR from the multiplex PCR reads. The sample consists of 400,000 or so distinct CDR3 sequences, under 25% of them appearing once. The sample here was peripheral blood mononuclear cells (PBMCs), taken when the disease was refractory, from a patient treated with antithyroid drugs. The receptor set was obtained from a female donor with Graves disease. CDR3s include the opening cysteine and the closing phenylalanine or tryptophan.

v_call	j_call	cdr3_aa
TRBV7-3	TRBJ2-2	CASSQLANTGELFF
TRBV7-9	TRBJ2-7	CASSSGLAGVDEQYF
TRBV10-3	TRBJ1-1	CAISDGGGVTEAFF
TRBV7-9	TRBJ2-3	CASSLAGLAGSADTQYF
TRBV7-9	TRBJ2-5	CASSLGAYQETQYF
TRBV12-3/TRBV12-4	TRBJ1-5	CASSFGYSNQPQHF
TRBV18	TRBJ2-7	CASSPPLSYEQYF
TRBV7-2	-	CASSLGFSGSTSRGTQYF
TRBV13	TRBJ1-2	CASSSTGTGGDSNGYTF
TRBV18	TRBJ1-2	CASSPSRGVYGYTF
TRBV28	TRBJ2-4	CASSFSGTANIQYF
TRBV2	TRBJ2-3	CASNRGWLRADTQYF
TRBV20-1	TRBJ1-5	CSATSGTGARWNQPQHF
TRBV11-2	TRBJ2-7	CASRWTGSGEQYF
TRBV30	TRBJ1-5	CAWSGDSGNQPQHF
TRBV5-1	TRBJ2-4	CASSRTSGRAKNIQYF
TRBV27	TRBJ1-5	CASTPTGHGGNQPQHF
TRBV30	TRBJ1-2	CAWRPQGAGGYTF
TRBV28	TRBJ2-7	CASRPGAGTGVYEQYF
TRBV28	TRBJ1-5	CASSATSGGFQPQHF
TRBV6-1	TRBJ2-1	CASRGASGTFSYNEQFF
TRBV7-9	TRBJ1-2	CASTPMGIDGYTF
TRBV5-4	TRBJ2-7	CASSPDGTRSSYEQYF
TRBV12-3/TRBV12-4	TRBJ1-5	CASSFSLLGAQHF
TRBV7-9	TRBJ2-7	CASSLGAPYEQYF
TRBV12-3/TRBV12-4	TRBJ2-7	CASSEGPGRSYEQYF
TRBV12-3/TRBV12-4	TRBJ2-5	CASMKATETQYF
TRBV18	TRBJ2-5	CASSPRGETQYF
TRBV24-1	TRBJ1-5	CATSDAGMGQPQHF
TRBV20-1	TRBJ2-7	CSARPPLASGKDEQYF
TRBV6-1	TRBJ1-3	CASSLGRGDYGNTIYF